This TCR beta chain was sequenced in a study of cytomegalovirus exposure and HLA in healthy donors. The CDR3 runs to 11 residues. Germline V lookup: CDR1 MGHDK, CDR2 SYGVNS. The PCR contained 60 Vbeta and 13 Jbeta primers. The repertoire was sequenced with immunoSEQ multiplex PCR; TCRdb's copy has only in-frame clones and lacks some. The sample includes over 150,000 clones, around 80% of them seen just once. This receptor was obtained from a man under 40 in good health and CMV-seropositive. The J gene is TRBJ2-5, the V gene TRBV25-1; no firm D call. The DNA end is more similar to TRBJ2-7, so the J call may be wrong. The sample was PBMCs. The CDR3 DNA reads TGTGCCAGCAGTGAAAACTACGAGCAGTACTTC. Its protein product is CASSENYEQYF.